One and the same sample provided the 16 T cell receptor beta chains below, sequenced in a study of cytomegalovirus exposure and HLA in healthy donors. The study ran its PCR with 60 Vbeta and 13 Jbeta primers. Only in-frame clones appear in the TCRdb table, and some are missing; sequencing was by immunoSEQ multiplex PCR. In the table there are 150,000 to 200,000 clones, 75% of which are singletons. The sample was PBMCs. The receptor set was obtained from a male donor in good health and CMV-seronegative.

This clone was counted once. The gene calls are TRBV28 and TRBJ2-1, with D unresolved. With 6 bases removed from V and 7 bases from J, the gap between germline ends came to 16 bases. This CDR3 has 14 amino acids. Germline V gene data show CDR1 as MDHEN and CDR2 as SYDVKM. The CDR3 bases are TGTGCCAGCAGCACCCCGGTCGTAGCTAATGAGCAGTTCTTC. Amino acid sequence: CASSTPVVANEQFF. Drawing the rest from reference TRBV28 and TRBJ2-1, the complete variable domain is DVKVTQSSRYLVKRTGEKVFLECVQDMDHENMFWYRQDPGLGLRLIYFSYDVKMKEKGDIPEGYSVSREKKERFSLILESASTNQTSMYLCASSTPVVANEQFFGPGTRLTVL.

The V call is TRBV6-5, the J call TRBJ1-5; no reliable D call. CDR1 and CDR2 (germline): MNHEY, SVGAGI. V shed 2 bases and J shed 7 bases, with 9 bases lying between them. The CDR3 contains 13 residues. CDR3 nucleotides: TGTGCCAGCAGTTACCTGAGGGAACAGCCCCAGCATTTT. Translating it yields CASSYLREQPQHF.

This clone was recorded a few times. This chain uses TRBV5-4 with TRBJ2-1; 8 bases are a match to TRBD2. The junction had 16 bases not matched to a gene; V was cut back by 3 bases and J by 5 bases. Germline CDR1 and CDR2: SGHNT and YYREEE (reference sequence). This CDR3 is built from 18 residues. The CDR3 coding sequence is TGTGCCAGCAGCTCCAGGCTTCGGACTAGCCTGGTGGACAATGAGCAGTTCTTC. It codes for CASSSRLRTSLVDNEQFF.

V gene TRBV9 combines with J gene TRBJ1-4; TRBD1 aligns across 7 bases. V lost 3 bases to trimming and J lost 5 bases; unmatched junction nucleotides: 7. The CDR3 totals 15 residues. Germline-derived CDR1 and CDR2 are SGDLS and YYNGEE. CDR3 bases: TGTGCCAGCAGCGCCACAGGGGTCGTAAATGAAAAACTGTTTTTT. Its translation is CASSATGVVNEKLFF. Full variable domain (rest looked up from reference TRBV9 and TRBJ1-4): DSGVTQTPKHLITATGQRVTLRCSPRSGDLSVYWYQQSLDQGLQFLIQYYNGEERAKGNILERFSAQQFPDLHSELNLSSLELGDSALYFCASSATGVVNEKLFFGSGTQLSVL.

CDR3 sequence: CAISDSTVAPAQHF. CDR3 in DNA: TGTGCCATCAGTGACTCGACAGTGGCCCCGGCCCAGCATTTT. The genes are TRBV10-3 and TRBJ1-5, with D perhaps TRBD1 (5 bases). Per the germline V gene, CDR1 is ENHRY and CDR2 is SYGVKD. V gave up 3 bases and J gave up 11 bases, with 17 bases separating them. CDR3 length: 14 amino acids.

The chain couples TRBV15 to TRBJ1-5; weak D call: TRBD1 (5 bases). V shed 5 bases and J shed 9 bases, with 11 bases lying between them. The V gene's germline CDR1 is LNHNV and CDR2 YYDKDF (reference sequence). The length of the CDR3 is 12 residues. The CDR3 is CATSPDRRPQHF. CDR3 coding DNA: TGTGCCACCAGCCCCGACAGAAGGCCCCAGCATTTT.

This clone has a handful of counts. V usage is TRBV2 and J usage is TRBJ1-2, with 7 bases that match TRBD1. V was clipped by 5 bases and J by 6 bases; unmatched bases: 3. Germline V CDR1 and CDR2: SNHLY, FYNNEI. The CDR3 has 12 amino acids. CDR3 coding DNA: TGTGCCAGCAGTCTACAGGGGAATGGCTACACCTTC. Translated, it gives CASSLQGNGYTF.

The genes are TRBV10-3 and TRBJ2-1; 7 nucleotides agree with TRBD1. J was trimmed by 7 bases and V by 3 bases; bases with no gene match: 6. Germline V lookup: CDR1 ENHRY, CDR2 SYGVKD. The CDR3 totals 14 residues. The CDR3 sequence is CAISDTQGSNEQFF. The CDR3 DNA sequence: TGTGCCATCAGTGATACACAGGGGTCGAATGAGCAGTTCTTC.

The V and J genes are TRBV6-5 and TRBJ1-5; perhaps TRBD1 as D (6 bases). Trimming cost V 8 bases and J 4 bases, with 9 bases left between them. This CDR3 spans 12 amino acids. The germline V gene encodes CDR1 MNHEY and CDR2 SVGAGI. The CDR3 protein is CASQDRNQPQHF. CDR3 nucleotides: TGTGCCAGCCAAGACAGGAATCAGCCCCAGCATTTT.

The rearrangement uses TRBV6-1 and TRBJ2-7, with 8 bases identical to TRBD1. J gave up 6 bases and V 6 bases, and 7 bases lay outside the gene matches. This CDR3 spans 13 amino acids. The germline gives CDR1 MNHNS, CDR2 SASEGT. CDR3 in DNA: TGTGCCAGCAGAATGACAGGGACAGGCGAGCAGTACTTC. Encoded protein: CASRMTGTGEQYF.

The sample holds a few counts of this clone. This CDR3 reads CASSFGTGNYEQYF. The DNA of the CDR3 is TGCGCCAGCAGCTTTGGGACAGGGAACTACGAGCAGTACTTC. The chain is built from TRBV5-1 and TRBJ2-7; 9 positions match TRBD1. Germline V CDR1 and CDR2: SGHRS, YFSETQ. V lost 2 bases, J lost 3 bases, and 3 bases stayed unmatched. The length of the CDR3 is 14 residues.

This clone was picked up a small number of times. The J gene is TRBJ2-7, the V gene TRBV27, with TRBD1 matching 10 bases. CDR3 size: 14 residues. The germline V gene encodes CDR1 MNHEY and CDR2 SMNVEV (reference sequence). With 3 bases clipped from V and 4 bases from J, the junction kept 3 bases outside the gene matches. The CDR3 region is CASSLGQGRYEQYF. CDR3 coding DNA: TGTGCCAGCAGTTTGGGACAGGGGAGATACGAGCAGTACTTC.

The chain is built from TRBV10-3 and TRBJ2-7, with TRBD1 matching 9 bases. The germline V gene has CDR1 ENHRY and CDR2 SYGVKD. The CDR3 is made up of 15 amino acids. J was trimmed by 5 bases and V by 4 bases; bases with no gene match: 9. The CDR3 coding sequence is TGTGCCATCAGTGGGGGGGACAGGGTTACGGACGAGCAGTACTTC. Its protein product is CAISGGDRVTDEQYF.

The V call is TRBV4-1, the J call TRBJ1-5; 7 bases are a match to TRBD1. J gave up 4 bases and V 4 bases, and 7 bases lay outside the gene matches. Germline CDR1 MGHRA, CDR2 YSYEKL. The CDR3 spans 15 residues. CDR3 region: CASSPGGRTNQPQHF. CDR3 bases: TGCGCCAGCAGCCCAGGGGGACGAACAAATCAGCCCCAGCATTTT.

This rearrangement joins TRBV5-1 to TRBJ2-7; 9 bases are shared with TRBD2. V lost 5 bases to trimming and J lost 7 bases; unmatched junction nucleotides: 13. Germline V gene sequence: CDR1 SGHRS, CDR2 YFSETQ. The CDR3 runs to 15 residues. The CDR3 region is CASRQGTSSSGEQYF. The CDR3 coding sequence is TGCGCCAGCAGGCAGGGGACTAGCTCCTCAGGGGAGCAGTACTTC.

The rearrangement joins TRBV28 to TRBJ2-7, with D possibly TRBD1 on 5 matching bases. V lost 3 bases, J lost 2 bases, and 8 bases lay in between. In germline, CDR1 is MDHEN, CDR2 SYDVKM. There are 13 residues in the CDR3. CDR3 DNA: TGTGCCAGCAGTTTTCAGGGCCCCTACGAGCAGTACTTC. Its protein product is CASSFQGPYEQYF. Combining the CDR3 with reference TRBV28 and TRBJ2-7 gives the whole variable domain DVKVTQSSRYLVKRTGEKVFLECVQDMDHENMFWYRQDPGLGLRLIYFSYDVKMKEKGDIPEGYSVSREKKERFSLILESASTNQTSMYLCASSFQGPYEQYFGPGTRLTVT.